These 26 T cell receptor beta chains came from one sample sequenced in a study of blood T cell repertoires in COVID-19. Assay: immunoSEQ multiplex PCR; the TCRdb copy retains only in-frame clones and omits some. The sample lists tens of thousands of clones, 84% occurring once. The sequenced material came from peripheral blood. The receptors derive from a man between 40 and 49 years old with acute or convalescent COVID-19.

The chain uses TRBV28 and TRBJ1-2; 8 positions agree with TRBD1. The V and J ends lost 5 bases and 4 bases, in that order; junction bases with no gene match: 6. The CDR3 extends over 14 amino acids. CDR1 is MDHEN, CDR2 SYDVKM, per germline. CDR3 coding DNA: TGTGCCAGCAGTGCTCCGGGACAGGCCTATGGCTACACCTTC. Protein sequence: CASSAPGQAYGYTF.

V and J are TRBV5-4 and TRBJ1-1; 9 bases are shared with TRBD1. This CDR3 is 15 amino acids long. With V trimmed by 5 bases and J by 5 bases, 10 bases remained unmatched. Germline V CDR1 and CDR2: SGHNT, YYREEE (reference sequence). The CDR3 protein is CASSPSTGGRTEAFF. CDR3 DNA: TGTGCCAGCAGTCCATCCACAGGGGGCAGGACTGAAGCTTTCTTT.

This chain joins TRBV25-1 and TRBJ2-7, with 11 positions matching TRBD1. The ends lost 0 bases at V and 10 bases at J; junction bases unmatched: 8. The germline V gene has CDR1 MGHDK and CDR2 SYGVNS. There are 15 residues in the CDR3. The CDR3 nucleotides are TGTGCCAGCAGTGAATATGGGACAGGGGGTTCCGATCAGTACTTC. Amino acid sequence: CASSEYGTGGSDQYF.

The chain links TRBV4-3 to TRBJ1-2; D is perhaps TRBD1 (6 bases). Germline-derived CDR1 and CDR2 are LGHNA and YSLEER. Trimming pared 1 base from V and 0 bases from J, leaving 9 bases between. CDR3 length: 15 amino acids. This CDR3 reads CASSQATGTNYGYTF. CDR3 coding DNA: TGCGCCAGCAGCCAAGCGACAGGTACTAACTATGGCTACACCTTC.

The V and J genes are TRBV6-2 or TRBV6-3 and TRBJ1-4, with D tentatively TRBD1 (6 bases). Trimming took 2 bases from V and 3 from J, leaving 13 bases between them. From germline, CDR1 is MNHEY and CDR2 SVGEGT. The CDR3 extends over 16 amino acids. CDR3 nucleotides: TGTGCCAGCAGTTACCCGGGACACAGCCCTAATGAAAAACTGTTTTTT. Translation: CASSYPGHSPNEKLFF.

CDR3 nucleotides: TGTGCCAGCAGTGAAGCGGGCAGGGGGATCTATGGCTACACCTTC. Amino acids: CASSEAGRGIYGYTF. V and J are TRBV6-1 and TRBJ1-2; 7 positions agree with TRBD1. Germline loops: CDR1 MNHNS, CDR2 SASEGT. The CDR3 totals 15 residues. V was clipped by 0 bases and J by 4 bases; unmatched bases: 5.

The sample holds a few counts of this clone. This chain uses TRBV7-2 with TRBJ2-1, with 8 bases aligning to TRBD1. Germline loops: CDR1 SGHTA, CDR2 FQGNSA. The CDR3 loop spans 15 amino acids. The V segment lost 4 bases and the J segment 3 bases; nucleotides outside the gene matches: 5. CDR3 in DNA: TGTGCCAGCAGCTCTCAGGGACAGGACTACAATGAGCAGTTCTTC. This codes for CASSSQGQDYNEQFF.

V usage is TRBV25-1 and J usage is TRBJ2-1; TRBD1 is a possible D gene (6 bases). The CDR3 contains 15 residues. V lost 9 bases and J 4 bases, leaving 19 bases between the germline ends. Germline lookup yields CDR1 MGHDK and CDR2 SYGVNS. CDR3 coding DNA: TGTGCCAGGGACCGTGACAGGAGGAATTACAATGAGCAGTTCTTC. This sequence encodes CARDRDRRNYNEQFF.

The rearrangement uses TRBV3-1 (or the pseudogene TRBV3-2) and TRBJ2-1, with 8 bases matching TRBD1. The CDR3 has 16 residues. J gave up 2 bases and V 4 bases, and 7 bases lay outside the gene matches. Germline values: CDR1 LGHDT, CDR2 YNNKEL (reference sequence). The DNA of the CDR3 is TGTGCCAGCAGCCGTGCGGACAGGGTGGCCTACAATGAGCAGTTCTTC. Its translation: CASSRADRVAYNEQFF.

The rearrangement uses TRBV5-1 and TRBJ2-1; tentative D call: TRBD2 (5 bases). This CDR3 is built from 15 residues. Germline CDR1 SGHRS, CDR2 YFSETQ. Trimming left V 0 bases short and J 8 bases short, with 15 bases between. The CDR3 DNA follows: TGCGCCAGCAGCTTGGTTCGGGGTATAGTTGATGAGCAGTTCTTC. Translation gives CASSLVRGIVDEQFF. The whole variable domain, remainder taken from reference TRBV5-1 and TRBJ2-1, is KAGVTQTPRYLIKTRGQQVTLSCSPISGHRSVSWYQQTPGQGLQFLFEYFSETQRNKGNFPGRFSGRQFSNSRSEMNVSTLELGDSALYLCASSLVRGIVDEQFFGPGTRLTVL.

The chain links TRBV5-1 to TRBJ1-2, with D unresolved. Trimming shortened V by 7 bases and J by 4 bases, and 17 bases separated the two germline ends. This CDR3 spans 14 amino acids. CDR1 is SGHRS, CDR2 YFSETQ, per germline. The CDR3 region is CASSPGPRGYGYTF. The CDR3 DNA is TGCGCCAGCTCCCCTGGCCCCCGCGGCTATGGCTACACCTTC.

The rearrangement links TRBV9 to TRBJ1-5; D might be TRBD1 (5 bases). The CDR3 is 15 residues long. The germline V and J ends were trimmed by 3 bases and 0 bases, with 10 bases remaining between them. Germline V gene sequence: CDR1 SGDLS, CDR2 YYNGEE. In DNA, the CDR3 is TGTGCCAGCAGCGCCGACAGCTATAGCAATCAGCCCCAGCATTTT. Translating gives CASSADSYSNQPQHF.

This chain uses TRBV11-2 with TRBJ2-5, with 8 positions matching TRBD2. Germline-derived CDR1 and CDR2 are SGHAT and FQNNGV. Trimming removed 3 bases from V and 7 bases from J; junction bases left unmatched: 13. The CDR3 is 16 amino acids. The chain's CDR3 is CASSFRGAGGTWTQYF. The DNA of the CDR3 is TGTGCCAGCAGCTTCCGGGGGGCGGGAGGCACATGGACCCAGTACTTC.

CDR3 region: CASSPGQGRRAFEQYF. The CDR3 coding sequence is TGCGCCAGCAGCCCGGGACAGGGCCGACGGGCTTTCGAGCAGTACTTC. The chain recombines TRBV5-1 with TRBJ2-7, with TRBD1 identical over 9 bases. Trimming took 4 bases from V and 6 from J; bases not matched to a gene: 14. The CDR3 covers 16 residues. The germline gives CDR1 SGHRS, CDR2 YFSETQ.

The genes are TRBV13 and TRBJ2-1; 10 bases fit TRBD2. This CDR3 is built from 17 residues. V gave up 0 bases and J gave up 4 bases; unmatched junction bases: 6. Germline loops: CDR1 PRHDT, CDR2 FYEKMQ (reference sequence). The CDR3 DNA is TGTGCCAGCAGCTTAGGCCCGAGGACTAGCGGTTACAATGAGCAGTTCTTC. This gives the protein CASSLGPRTSGYNEQFF. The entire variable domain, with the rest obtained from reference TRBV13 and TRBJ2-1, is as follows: AAGVIQSPRHLIKEKRETATLKCYPIPRHDTVYWYQQGPGQDPQFLISFYEKMQSDKGSIPDRFSAQQFSDYHSELNMSSLELGDSALYFCASSLGPRTSGYNEQFFGPGTRLTVL.

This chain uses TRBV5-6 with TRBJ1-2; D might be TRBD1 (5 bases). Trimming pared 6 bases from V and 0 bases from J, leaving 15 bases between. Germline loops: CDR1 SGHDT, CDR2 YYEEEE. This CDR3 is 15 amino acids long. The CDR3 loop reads CASIPGAVTNYGYTF. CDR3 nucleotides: TGTGCCAGCATCCCTGGGGCAGTCACTAACTATGGCTACACCTTC.

The CDR3 coding sequence is TGTGCCTGGAATTTTCGGGACAGGGGGCTGGATGGCTACACCTTC. This gives the protein CAWNFRDRGLDGYTF. The rearrangement links TRBV30 to TRBJ1-2, with TRBD1 matching 12 bases. Germline assignment: CDR1 GTSNPN and CDR2 SVGIG (reference sequence). The CDR3 sequence is 15 residues long. Trimming took 4 bases from V and 6 from J; bases not matched to a gene: 9.

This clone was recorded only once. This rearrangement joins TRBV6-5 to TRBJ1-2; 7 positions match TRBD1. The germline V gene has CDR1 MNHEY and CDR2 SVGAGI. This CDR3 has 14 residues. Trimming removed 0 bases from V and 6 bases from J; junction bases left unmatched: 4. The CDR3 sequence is CASSYSETGNGYTF. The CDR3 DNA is TGTGCCAGCAGTTACTCGGAGACAGGGAATGGCTACACCTTC.

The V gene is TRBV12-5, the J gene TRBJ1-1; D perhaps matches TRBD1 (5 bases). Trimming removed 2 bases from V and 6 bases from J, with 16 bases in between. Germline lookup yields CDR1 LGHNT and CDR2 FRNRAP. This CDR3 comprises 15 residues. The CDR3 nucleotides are TGTGCTAGTGGTTTGCGGGGGGATGGCACAGCTGAAGCTTTCTTT. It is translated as CASGLRGDGTAEAFF. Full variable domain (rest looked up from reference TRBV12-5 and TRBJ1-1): DARVTQTPRHKVTEMGQEVTMRCQPILGHNTVFWYRQTMMQGLELLAYFRNRAPLDDSGMPKDRFSAEMPDATLATLKIQPSEPRDSAVYFCASGLRGDGTAEAFFGQGTRLTVV.

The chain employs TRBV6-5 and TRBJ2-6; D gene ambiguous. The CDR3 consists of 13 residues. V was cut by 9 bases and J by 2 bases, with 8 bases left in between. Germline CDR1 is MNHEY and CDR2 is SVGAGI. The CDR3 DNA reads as TGTGCCAGTCAGATGGCTGGGGCCAACGTCCTGACTTTC. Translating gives CASQMAGANVLTF.

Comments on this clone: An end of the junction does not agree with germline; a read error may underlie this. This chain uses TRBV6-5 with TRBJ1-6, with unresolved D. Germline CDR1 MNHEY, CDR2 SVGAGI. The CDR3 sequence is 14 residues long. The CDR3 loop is CASSDSTGYSPLHF. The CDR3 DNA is TGTGCCAGCAGTGACTCCACCGGGTATTCACCCCTCCACTTT.

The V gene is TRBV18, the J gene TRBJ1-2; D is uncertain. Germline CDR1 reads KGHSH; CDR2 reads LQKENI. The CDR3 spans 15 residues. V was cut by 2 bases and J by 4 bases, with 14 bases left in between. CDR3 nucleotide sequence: TGTGCCAGCTCACCAGTCCGCGAACCATTCTATGGCTACACCTTC. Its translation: CASSPVREPFYGYTF.

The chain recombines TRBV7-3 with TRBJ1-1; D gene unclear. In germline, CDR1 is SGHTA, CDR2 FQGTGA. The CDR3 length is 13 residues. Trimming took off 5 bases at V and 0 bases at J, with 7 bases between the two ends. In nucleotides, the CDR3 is TGTGCCAGCAGCCCCGTCCTGAACACTGAAGCTTTCTTT. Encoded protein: CASSPVLNTEAFF.

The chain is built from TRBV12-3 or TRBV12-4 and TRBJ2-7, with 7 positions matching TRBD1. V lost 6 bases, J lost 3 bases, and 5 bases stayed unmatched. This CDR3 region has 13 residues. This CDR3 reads CASRSTGDYEQYF. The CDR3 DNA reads TGTGCCAGCAGATCCACAGGGGACTACGAGCAGTACTTC.

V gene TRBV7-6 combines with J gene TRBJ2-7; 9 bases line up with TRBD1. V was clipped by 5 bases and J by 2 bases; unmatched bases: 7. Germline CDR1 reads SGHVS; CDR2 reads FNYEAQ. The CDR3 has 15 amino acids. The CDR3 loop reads CASSPSTGGPYEQYF. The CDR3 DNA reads TGTGCCAGCAGCCCATCGACAGGGGGACCCTACGAGCAGTACTTC.

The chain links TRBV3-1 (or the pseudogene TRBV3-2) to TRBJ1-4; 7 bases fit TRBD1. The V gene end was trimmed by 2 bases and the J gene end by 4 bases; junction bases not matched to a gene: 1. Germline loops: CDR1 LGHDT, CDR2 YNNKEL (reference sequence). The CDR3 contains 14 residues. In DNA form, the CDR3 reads TGTGCCAGCAGCCAAACAGGGGTTAATGAAAAACTGTTTTTT. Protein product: CASSQTGVNEKLFF.